This T cell receptor (beta chain) was recorded in a study of blood T cell repertoires in COVID-19. On the study more broadly: Both acute and convalescent COVID-19 samples were obtained from the United States, Italy and Spain. From T cells, B-cell-depleted T cells, or PBMCs came the material, which was cDNA or gDNA.

Authors' data handling: By means of reference gene primer amplification, nucleated cell counts were estimated. The repertoire was sequenced with immunoSEQ multiplex PCR; TCRdb's copy has only in-frame clones and lacks some. That table supplies the V and J calls and clone size; D and trimming were determined from the DNA. The sample yields approximately 180,000 clones, roughly 85% seen once. The clonotype was recovered from a woman in her 70s with acute or convalescent COVID-19. The sample comprised peripheral blood.

In nucleotides, the CDR3 is TGTGCCAGCAGCGAGGGACTAGCGGCCTCCTACGAGCAGTACTTC. It specifies CASSEGLAASYEQYF. J is TRBJ2-7 and V is TRBV5-4; 11 bases match TRBD2. CDR3 length equals 15 residues. Germline-derived CDR1 and CDR2 are SGHNT and YYREEE (reference sequence). V gave up 4 bases and J gave up 0 bases; unmatched junction bases: 3.